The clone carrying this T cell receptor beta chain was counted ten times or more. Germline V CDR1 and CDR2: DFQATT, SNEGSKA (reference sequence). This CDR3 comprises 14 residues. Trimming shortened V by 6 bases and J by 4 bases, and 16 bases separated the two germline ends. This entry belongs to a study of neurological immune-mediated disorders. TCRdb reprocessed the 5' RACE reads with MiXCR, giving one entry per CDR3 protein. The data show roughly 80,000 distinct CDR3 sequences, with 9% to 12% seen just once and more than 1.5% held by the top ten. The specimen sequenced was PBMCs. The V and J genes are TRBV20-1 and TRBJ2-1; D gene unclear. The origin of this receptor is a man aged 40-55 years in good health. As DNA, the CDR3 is TGCAGTGCGGATCGGGTAGGAGTTTACAATGAGCAGTTCTTC. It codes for CSADRVGVYNEQFF.